A single sample gave rise to the 6 T cell receptor beta chains below, sequenced in a study of blood T cell repertoires in COVID-19 (dated by TCRdb to about 2020). Libraries were built with the immunoSEQ multiplex PCR assay. TCRdb took this table from immuneACCESS and kept in-frame rearrangements with V and J called. Such tables lack part of the clones; where checked against another copy, unresolved V genes explain under half of the gap, and the rest is unexplained. This sample holds some 260,000 clones; roughly 91% were observed only once. The biggest ten clones account for more than 0.95% of the sample. The sequenced sample was peripheral blood. The receptors come from a woman aged 40 to 50 who had recovered from COVID-19.

The rearrangement joins TRBV19 to TRBJ2-5, with D tentatively TRBD2 (6 bases). Germline-derived CDR1 and CDR2 are LNHDA and SQIVND (reference sequence). The V end lost 1 base, the J end lost 5 bases, and 11 bases lay between the germline ends. This CDR3 is 14 amino acids long. The CDR3 sequence: CASSIGGVLETQYF. The CDR3 nucleotides read TGTGCCAGTAGTATAGGGGGGGTATTGGAGACCCAGTACTTC.

This chain joins TRBV18 and TRBJ1-3; TRBD1 matches 9 bases. Losses at the gene ends were 5 bases for V and 0 bases for J; bases not matched to a gene: 8. The CDR3 extends over 17 amino acids. From germline, CDR1 is KGHSH and CDR2 LQKENI. CDR3 amino acids: CASSGGTGIRSGNTIYF. In DNA form, the CDR3 reads TGTGCCAGCTCAGGTGGGACAGGGATCCGCTCTGGAAACACCATATATTTT.

The gene calls are TRBV9 and TRBJ2-7; 7 nucleotides match TRBD2. Germline values: CDR1 SGDLS, CDR2 YYNGEE. The CDR3 extends over 15 amino acids. With 3 bases clipped from V and 3 bases from J, the junction kept 9 bases outside the gene matches. The CDR3 is CASSAKAGSGYEQYF. The CDR3 bases are TGTGCCAGCAGCGCCAAAGCGGGATCGGGCTACGAGCAGTACTTC.

V and J are TRBV10-3 and TRBJ1-2; D is unclear. Germline CDR1 reads ENHRY; CDR2 reads SYGVKD. V lost 4 bases and J lost 6, with 6 bases in between. This CDR3 has 11 amino acids. The CDR3 is CAISVRDGYTF. CDR3 nucleotide sequence: TGTGCCATCAGTGTTCGCGATGGCTACACCTTC.

The chain has TRBV6-6 and TRBJ1-4; 12 nucleotides agree with TRBD1. CDR3 length: 17 amino acids. Germline V gene data show CDR1 as MNHNY and CDR2 as SVGAGI (reference sequence). The V and J ends lost 5 bases and 7 bases, in that order; junction bases with no gene match: 11. CDR3 in DNA: TGTGCCAGCAGTCCCGGGACAGGGGGCGCTTCCGGTGAAAAACTGTTTTTT. Protein: CASSPGTGGASGEKLFF.

This sequence joins TRBV29-1 and TRBJ1-3; possibly TRBD1 for D (5 bases). There are 13 residues in the CDR3. Germline-derived CDR1 and CDR2 are SQVTM and ANQGSEA. V was pared by 4 bases and J by 4 bases, with 11 bases between. CDR3 in amino acids: CSVVGRGGNTIYF. The CDR3 coding sequence is TGCAGCGTTGTCGGTAGGGGCGGAAACACCATATATTTT. The entire variable domain, with the rest obtained from reference TRBV29-1 and TRBJ1-3, is as follows: SAVISQKPSRDICQRGTSLTIQCQVDSQVTMMFWYRQQPGQSLTLIATANQGSEATYESGFVIDKFPISRPNLTFSTLTVSNMSPEDSSIYLCSVVGRGGNTIYFGEGSWLTVV.